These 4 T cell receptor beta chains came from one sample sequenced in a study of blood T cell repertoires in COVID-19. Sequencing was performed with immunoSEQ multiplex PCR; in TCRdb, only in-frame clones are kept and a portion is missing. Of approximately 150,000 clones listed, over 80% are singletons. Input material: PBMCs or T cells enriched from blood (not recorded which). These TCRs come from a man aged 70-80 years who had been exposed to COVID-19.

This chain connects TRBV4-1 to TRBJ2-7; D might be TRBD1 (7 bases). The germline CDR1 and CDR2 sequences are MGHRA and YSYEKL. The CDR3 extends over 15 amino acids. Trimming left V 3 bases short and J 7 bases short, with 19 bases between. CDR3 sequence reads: CASSQDGGGPREQYF. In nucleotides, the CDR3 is TGCGCCAGCAGCCAGGATGGAGGGGGCCCTAGAGAGCAGTACTTC.

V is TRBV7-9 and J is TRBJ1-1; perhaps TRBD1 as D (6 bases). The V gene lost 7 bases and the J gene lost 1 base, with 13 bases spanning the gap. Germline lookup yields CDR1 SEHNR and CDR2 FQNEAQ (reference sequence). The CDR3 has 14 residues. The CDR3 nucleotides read TGTGCCAGCACCGTAGACAGGACGAACACTGAAGCTTTCTTT. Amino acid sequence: CASTVDRTNTEAFF.

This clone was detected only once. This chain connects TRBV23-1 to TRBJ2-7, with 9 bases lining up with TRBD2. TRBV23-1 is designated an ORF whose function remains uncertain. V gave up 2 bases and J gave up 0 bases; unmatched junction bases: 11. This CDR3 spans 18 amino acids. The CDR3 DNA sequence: TGCGCCAGCAGTCAAGCGGGGGGGCCCTTTTTAAACTCCTACGAGCAGTACTTC. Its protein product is CASSQAGGPFLNSYEQYF.

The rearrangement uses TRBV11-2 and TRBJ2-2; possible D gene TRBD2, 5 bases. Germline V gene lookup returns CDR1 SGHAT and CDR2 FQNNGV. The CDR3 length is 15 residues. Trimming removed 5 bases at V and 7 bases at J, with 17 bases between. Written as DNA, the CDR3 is TGTGCCAGCAGCGAAACGCCGCTAGCCGGCGGGGAGCTGTTTTTT. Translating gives CASSETPLAGGELFF.